Sequencing of this T cell receptor beta chain was carried out in a study of blood T cell repertoires in COVID-19. Study background: Samples representing acute and convalescent COVID-19 were sourced from the United States, Italy and Spain.

After removal of 5 bases from V and 8 bases from J, the junction contained 5 bases not matched to a gene. The CDR3 spans 13 residues. Germline CDR1 is SNHLY and CDR2 is FYNNEI. In the source study's methods: Reference gene primer amplification yielded estimated nucleated cell counts. The table came from immunoSEQ multiplex PCR; TCRdb's copy has only in-frame clones and leaves some out. V, J and clone size were drawn from that table, and D and trimming were deduced from the DNA. In the table there are tens of thousands of clones, around 75% of which are singletons. The origin of this receptor is a woman over 75 with active or convalescent COVID-19. The sequencing input was peripheral blood. The rearrangement links TRBV2 to TRBJ2-1, with TRBD1 identical over 8 bases. This CDR3 is CASSPGGGDEQFF. The CDR3 DNA sequence: TGTGCCAGCAGTCCAGGGGGCGGGGATGAGCAGTTCTTC.